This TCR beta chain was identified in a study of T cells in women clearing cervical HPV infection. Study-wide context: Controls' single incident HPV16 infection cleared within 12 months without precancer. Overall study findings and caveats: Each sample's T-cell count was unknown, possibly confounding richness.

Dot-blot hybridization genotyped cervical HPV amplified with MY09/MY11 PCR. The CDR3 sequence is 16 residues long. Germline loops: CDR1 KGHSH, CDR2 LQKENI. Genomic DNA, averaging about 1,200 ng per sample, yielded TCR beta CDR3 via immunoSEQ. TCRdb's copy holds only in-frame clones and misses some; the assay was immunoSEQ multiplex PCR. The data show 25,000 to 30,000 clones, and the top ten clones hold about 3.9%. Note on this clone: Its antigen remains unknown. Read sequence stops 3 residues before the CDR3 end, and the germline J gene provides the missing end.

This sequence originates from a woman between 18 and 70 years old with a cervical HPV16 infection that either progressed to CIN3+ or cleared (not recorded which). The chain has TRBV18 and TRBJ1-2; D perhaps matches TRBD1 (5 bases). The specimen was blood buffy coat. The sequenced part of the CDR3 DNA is TGTGCCAGCTCACCTTCGGGGGGTACTTCCTACAATGAC. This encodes CASSPSGGTSYND. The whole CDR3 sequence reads CASSPSGGTSYNDYTF.